One and the same sample provided the 25 T cell receptor beta chains below, sequenced in a study of T cell responses to AZD1222 COVID-19 vaccine. Sequencing was performed with immunoSEQ multiplex PCR; in TCRdb, only in-frame clones are kept and a portion is missing. The profile covers about 78,000 clones, with around 90% appearing a single time and roughly 24% taken by the ten largest. The sequencing used peripheral blood, collected on day 0 of AZD1222 vaccination. These TCRs come from an adult in good health.

V and J are TRBV3-1 (or the pseudogene TRBV3-2) and TRBJ2-3; possibly TRBD2 for D (5 bases). The length of the CDR3 is 16 residues. V was trimmed by 4 bases and J by 2 bases, leaving 16 bases between them. Looked up from germline, CDR1 is LGHDT and CDR2 is YNNKEL (reference sequence). CDR3 DNA: TGTGCCAGCAGCCCCTGGAGCGGCTCTCTCACAGATACGCAGTATTTT. This gives the protein CASSPWSGSLTDTQYF.

This clone was seen only a few times. The rearrangement links TRBV5-1 to TRBJ2-5; 11 positions agree with TRBD2. Germline assignment: CDR1 SGHRS and CDR2 YFSETQ. CDR3 length: 16 amino acids. V gave up 0 bases and J gave up 2 bases; unmatched junction bases: 3. In nucleotides, the CDR3 is TGCGCCAGCAGCTTGGGGATAGCGGGAGGGCAAGAGACCCAGTACTTC. It codes for CASSLGIAGGQETQYF.

This clone was detected only once. The chain's CDR3 is CASSLIGQTTDTQYF. CDR3 nucleotide sequence: TGTGCCAGCAGCTTAATTGGCCAAACCACAGATACGCAGTATTTT. The rearrangement links TRBV7-9 to TRBJ2-3; D is uncertain. Germline V lookup: CDR1 SEHNR, CDR2 FQNEAQ (reference sequence). The CDR3 has 15 residues. The V end was cut by 2 bases, the J end by 2 bases, with 11 bases between.

This rearrangement joins TRBV19 to TRBJ1-4, with 8 bases fitting TRBD1. V shed 4 bases and J 3 bases; nucleotides not matched to a gene: 7. CDR1 is LNHDA, CDR2 SQIVND, per germline (reference sequence). The CDR3 length is 16 residues. The CDR3 spells CASSTGQGPPNEKLFF. The CDR3 DNA sequence: TGTGCCAGTAGTACCGGACAGGGCCCACCTAATGAAAAACTGTTTTTT. The complete variable domain, with remaining parts taken from reference TRBV19 and TRBJ1-4, reads DGGITQSPKYLFRKEGQNVTLSCEQNLNHDAMYWYRQDPGQGLRLIYYSQIVNDFQKGDIAEGYSVSREKKESFPLTVTSAQKNPTAFYLCASSTGQGPPNEKLFFGSGTQLSVL.

This rearrangement joins TRBV15 to TRBJ1-5; D is perhaps TRBD1 (6 bases). The CDR3 has 17 amino acids. In germline, CDR1 is LNHNV, CDR2 YYDKDF (reference sequence). Trimming left V 1 base short and J 0 bases short, with 13 bases between. The CDR3 DNA reads as TGTGCCACCAGCAGAGGGAGGGACATTTTTAGCAATCAGCCCCAGCATTTT. The encoded protein is CATSRGRDIFSNQPQHF.

This clone showed up just once. V and J are TRBV18 and TRBJ1-6; 10 nucleotides align to TRBD1. With 3 bases clipped from V and 7 bases from J, the junction kept 3 bases outside the gene matches. This CDR3 comprises 15 residues. In germline, CDR1 is KGHSH, CDR2 LQKENI. CDR3 bases: TGTGCCAGCTCACCTCCGGGACAGGGGAATTCACCCCTCCACTTT. Amino acid sequence: CASSPPGQGNSPLHF.

This clone was seen once. This chain links TRBV11-2 with TRBJ2-3; a weak D match, TRBD2 (5 bases). The CDR3 loop spans 12 amino acids. The germline V and J ends were trimmed by 6 bases and 4 bases, with 8 bases remaining between them. The germline V gene has CDR1 SGHAT and CDR2 FQNNGV. The CDR3 DNA reads as TGTGCCAGCAGTTTCGGGGCAGATACGCAGTATTTT. Its protein product is CASSFGADTQYF.

The J gene is TRBJ2-3, the V gene TRBV2; D not resolved. The germline V gene has CDR1 SNHLY and CDR2 FYNNEI. The CDR3 is made up of 15 amino acids. Trimming cost V 6 bases and J 2 bases, with 15 bases left between them. The CDR3 DNA reads as TGTGCCAGCAGCTCCTTAATGGCGGTCACAGATACGCAGTATTTT. Its protein is CASSSLMAVTDTQYF. Looking up the rest from reference TRBV2 and TRBJ2-3 gives the full variable domain: EPEVTQTPSHQVTQMGQEVILRCVPISNHLYFYWYRQILGQKVEFLVSFYNNEISEKSEIFDDQFSVERPDGSNFTLKIRSTKLEDSAMYFCASSSLMAVTDTQYFGPGTRLTVL.

This clone was observed a few times. The chain uses TRBV19 and TRBJ1-6; D not resolved. Germline lookup yields CDR1 LNHDA and CDR2 SQIVND (reference sequence). V gave up 5 bases and J gave up 10 bases, with 15 bases separating them. This CDR3 spans 14 amino acids. The CDR3 DNA sequence: TGTGCCAGTAGTGGATCCGAGGTTAGATCACCCCTCCACTTT. It translates to CASSGSEVRSPLHF.

A few counts support this clone. The rearrangement links TRBV5-1 to TRBJ2-7; D is ambiguous. The length of the CDR3 is 13 residues. V dropped 0 bases and J dropped 1 base, with 5 bases sitting between them. Germline lookup yields CDR1 SGHRS and CDR2 YFSETQ. The CDR3: CASSLVPSYEQYF. The CDR3 nucleotides are TGCGCCAGCAGCTTGGTTCCTTCCTACGAGCAGTACTTC.

This clone turned up a few times. The chain joins TRBV6-5 to TRBJ1-6, with 12 positions matching TRBD1. The V and J ends lost 6 bases and 10 bases, in that order; junction bases with no gene match: 7. The CDR3 is made up of 15 amino acids. CDR1 is MNHEY and CDR2 is SVGAGI in the germline V gene. CDR3 bases: TGTGCCAGCAGGAGAGGGGGACAGGGGGCCTCACCCCTCCACTTT. It translates to CASRRGGQGASPLHF.

The chain couples TRBV7-3 to TRBJ2-3; D uncertain. Between the trimmed V and J ends, which lost 5 bases and 4 bases, there was a span of 13 bases. CDR3 length: 14 residues. Germline CDR1 SGHTA, CDR2 FQGTGA. The CDR3 region has the DNA TGTGCCAGCAGCCCCAGGAGCACGGCAGATACGCAGTATTTT. This encodes CASSPRSTADTQYF.

The chain couples TRBV27 to TRBJ2-7; D may correspond to TRBD1 or TRBD2 (5 bases each). The germline V gene has CDR1 MNHEY and CDR2 SMNVEV (reference sequence). The V end lost 5 bases, the J end lost 1 base, and 15 bases lay between the germline ends. The CDR3 runs 15 residues. The CDR3 loop reads CASSTPGRTSYEQYF. In nucleotides, the CDR3 is TGTGCCAGCAGTACGCCGGGACGTACTTCCTACGAGCAGTACTTC.

The V gene is TRBV19, the J gene TRBJ2-5; tentatively, D is TRBD1 (5 bases). The CDR3 loop spans 12 amino acids. CDR1 and CDR2 (germline): LNHDA, SQIVND (reference sequence). The V gene lost 9 bases and the J gene lost 5 bases, with 13 bases spanning the gap. In nucleotides, the CDR3 is TGTGCCAGCGGAAGGGGTCGGGAGACCCAGTACTTC. Its protein product is CASGRGRETQYF.

J is TRBJ2-5 and V is TRBV7-3; TRBD1 matches at 12 bases. CDR3 size: 17 residues. Germline V gene lookup returns CDR1 SGHTA and CDR2 FQGTGA. V was pared by 5 bases and J by 4 bases, with 11 bases of the junction left unmatched. CDR3 sequence: CASSPTPRDRGRETQYF. The CDR3 nucleotides read TGTGCCAGCAGCCCTACTCCCCGGGACAGGGGGCGAGAGACCCAGTACTTC.

This chain connects TRBV11-3 to TRBJ1-1, with D hard to call. The CDR3 length is 15 residues. Germline V lookup: CDR1 SGHNT, CDR2 YENEEA. Deletions cut 0 bases from V and 0 bases from J, with 8 bases between. The CDR3 DNA sequence: TGTGCCAGCAGCTTAGACCCACAGATGAACACTGAAGCTTTCTTT. Translating it yields CASSLDPQMNTEAFF.

The chain has TRBV12-5 and TRBJ1-5; perhaps TRBD1 as D (6 bases). CDR1 is LGHNT, CDR2 FRNRAP, per germline. The length of the CDR3 is 17 residues. V lost 0 bases and J lost 7, with 19 bases in between. CDR3 in DNA: TGTGCTAGTGGTTTGGTACAACCTACAGGGTTTTGGCAGCCCCAGCATTTT. Translating gives CASGLVQPTGFWQPQHF.

V gene TRBV7-2 combines with J gene TRBJ1-1; D call uncertain. V was pared by 5 bases and J by 1 base, with 8 bases between. CDR1 and CDR2 (germline): SGHTA, FQGNSA. CDR3 length equals 13 residues. The chain's CDR3 is CASSPTSNTEAFF. The CDR3 DNA reads TGTGCCAGCAGCCCAACTTCGAACACTGAAGCTTTCTTT.

The rearrangement links TRBV5-4 to TRBJ1-3; D not resolved. Germline-derived CDR1 and CDR2 are SGHNT and YYREEE (reference sequence). This CDR3 spans 13 amino acids. The CDR3 loop reads CASQGASGNTIYF. CDR3 sequence (DNA): TGTGCGTCCCAAGGTGCCTCGGGAAACACCATATATTTT.

J is TRBJ1-5 and V is TRBV5-4, with D possibly matching TRBD1 (5 bases). Germline CDR1 SGHNT, CDR2 YYREEE (reference sequence). V lost 1 base to trimming and J lost 11 bases, with 13 bases between them. The CDR3 runs 13 residues. The CDR3 bases are TGTGCCAGCAGCTTGTCCGGGCAGGGCACCCAGCATTTT. Translation: CASSLSGQGTQHF.

The chain combines TRBV28 with TRBJ2-2, with 8 bases that match TRBD2. Germline V CDR1 and CDR2: MDHEN, SYDVKM. Losses at the gene ends were 5 bases for V and 1 base for J; bases not matched to a gene: 15. The CDR3 is 19 residues long. DNA for the CDR3: TGTGCCAGCAGTCCGGGAGGGTCGGGGGCGAACATGAACACCGGGGAGCTGTTTTTT. Residues: CASSPGGSGANMNTGELFF.

The table lists this clone with a few counts. This chain connects TRBV6-2 or TRBV6-3 to TRBJ1-2, with 7 bases identical to TRBD1. From germline, CDR1 is MNHEY and CDR2 SVGEGT. The ends lost 6 bases at V and 1 base at J; junction bases unmatched: 11. The CDR3 runs 16 residues. This chain's CDR3 is CASSPLRTGINYGYTF. In DNA, the CDR3 is TGTGCCAGCAGCCCTTTAAGGACAGGAATTAACTATGGCTACACCTTC.

The chain recombines TRBV9 with TRBJ2-1; 13 bases map to TRBD2. V trimming: 0 bases; J trimming: 6 bases; junction bases outside the gene matches: 3. The germline V gene encodes CDR1 SGDLS and CDR2 YYNGEE. The CDR3 is made up of 16 amino acids. CDR3 protein: CASSVVGTSGVNEQFF. CDR3 nucleotide sequence: TGTGCCAGCAGCGTAGTCGGGACTAGCGGGGTCAATGAGCAGTTCTTC.

The chain uses TRBV2 and TRBJ1-2; perhaps TRBD1 as D (5 bases). Germline CDR1 and CDR2: SNHLY and FYNNEI. There are 13 residues in the CDR3. Trimming stripped 3 bases from V and 8 bases from J, with 13 bases between. The CDR3 coding sequence is TGTGCCAGCAGTGAGGGGCCGAGTCGCGGCTACACCTTC. It translates to CASSEGPSRGYTF.

This chain links TRBV19 with TRBJ1-6; no definite D call. The CDR3 totals 13 residues. Trimming left V 9 bases short and J 7 bases short, with 13 bases between. Germline V gives CDR1 LNHDA, CDR2 SQIVND (reference sequence). This chain's CDR3 is CASKSGPNSPLHF. The CDR3 coding sequence is TGTGCCAGCAAATCAGGACCAAATTCACCCCTCCACTTT.